This TCR beta chain was captured by sequencing in a study of CD8+ T cells in alopecia areata. Whole-study findings and limits: An increase in clonality over normal scalp was evident in lesional scalp, especially alopecia totalis/universalis.

This clone was detected a few times. Its antigen is not identified. It was cDNA, reverse transcribed from extracted RNA, that served as the sequencing template. Sequencing used immunoSEQ multiplex PCR; TCRdb keeps in-frame clones, though not all of them. The sample has about 170,000 clones, about 72% seen once. Trimming cost V 5 bases and J 0 bases; bases outside gene matches: 10. The CDR3 is 16 residues long. In germline, CDR1 is GTSNPN, CDR2 SVGIG (reference sequence). The clonotype originates from a human donor with alopecia areata. This rearrangement joins TRBV30 to TRBJ1-5, with 7 bases identical to TRBD1. This sample comprised CD8+ T cells sorted from blood, obtained at week 0. The chain's CDR3 is CAWDAQGRSSNQPQHF. CDR3 nucleotides: TGTGCCTGGGATGCACAGGGGAGGAGTAGCAATCAGCCCCAGCATTTT. The entire variable domain, with the rest obtained from reference TRBV30 and TRBJ1-5, is as follows: SQTIHQWPATLVQPVGSPLSLECTVEGTSNPNLYWYRQAAGRGLQLLFYSVGIGQISSEVPQNLSASRPQDRQFILSSKKLLLSDSGFYLCAWDAQGRSSNQPQHFGDGTRLSIL.